One and the same sample provided the 14 T cell receptor beta chains below, sequenced in a study of regulatory T cells in long-lasting Graves disease. Time point denoted: newly diagnosed GD, antithyroid drugs for less than 3 months. TCR sequences were obtained from RNA taken from PBMCs. Construction of the TCR beta libraries employed iRepertoire HTBI primers in conjunction with Arm-PCR of CDR3 regions. TCRdb ran MiXCR on the multiplex PCR reads and lists one entry per CDR3 protein. The sample records about 460,000 distinct CDR3 sequences, around 15% being singletons. This sample was also put to use in a study of T cells in Graves' hyperthyroidism and ophthalmopathy.

The source was peripheral blood mononuclear cells (PBMCs), collected at new diagnosis, from a patient treated with antithyroid drugs. The receptors originated from a woman aged 45-59 years with Graves disease.

This clonotype was observed many times. CDR3 region: CAWSGTGEKLFF. In DNA, the CDR3 is TGTGCCTGGAGTGGAACCGGTGAAAAACTGTTTTTT. This chain uses TRBV30 with TRBJ1-4, with no clear D. Germline V gene sequence: CDR1 GTSNPN, CDR2 SVGIG (reference sequence). This CDR3 comprises 12 residues. The ends were cut back, 1 base at V and 7 bases at J, with 7 bases in the middle.

This clonotype was observed at least ten times. The V call is TRBV20-1, the J call TRBJ2-7, with 9 bases aligning to TRBD2. The CDR3 is 17 residues long. V gave up 3 bases and J gave up 2 bases; unmatched junction bases: 14. Per germline, CDR1 DFQATT and CDR2 SNEGSKA (reference sequence). The CDR3 DNA sequence: TGCAGTGCTAGGGGAGCGGGAGGCGGTACGAGTCCCTACGAGCAGTACTTC. As protein: CSARGAGGGTSPYEQYF.

The rearrangement uses TRBV4-1 and TRBJ2-7, with 11 nucleotides matching TRBD2. V lost 0 bases and J lost 6; bases outside the gene matches: 13. Looked up from germline, CDR1 is MGHRA and CDR2 is YSYEKL. This CDR3 is 18 amino acids long. CDR3 in amino acids: CASSQESSWETSGIEQYF. DNA for the CDR3: TGCGCCAGCAGCCAAGAGTCCTCCTGGGAGACTAGCGGGATCGAGCAGTACTTC.

This clonotype was picked up many times. The chain uses TRBV5-1 and TRBJ1-4; no clear D gene. CDR3 length: 14 residues. Deletions cut 5 bases from V and 7 bases from J, with 15 bases between. Germline values: CDR1 SGHRS, CDR2 YFSETQ. The CDR3 spells CASSSAARSEKLFF. DNA for the CDR3: TGCGCCAGCAGTTCGGCGGCGAGGAGTGAAAAACTGTTTTTT.

In this sample, this clonotype turned up once. V is TRBV28 and J is TRBJ2-1; TRBD2 aligns across 8 bases. The closer fit of TRBJ2-5 to the DNA end suggests the J call may be wrong. This CDR3 region has 13 residues. Per the germline V gene, CDR1 is MDHEN and CDR2 is SYDVKM. DNA of the CDR3: TGTGCCAGCACTAGCGGGCAGGGAGAGACCCAGTACTTC. This translates into CASTSGQGETQYF.

This clonotype was detected many times. The chain joins TRBV29-1 to TRBJ2-2, with unresolved D. CDR1 is SQVTM, CDR2 ANQGSEA, per germline. The germline V and J ends were trimmed by 4 bases and 0 bases, with 9 bases remaining between them. The CDR3 consists of 14 residues. CDR3 amino acids: CSVAGRSNTGELFF. CDR3 coding DNA: TGCAGCGTTGCCGGCAGGTCGAACACCGGGGAGCTGTTTTTT.

This clonotype was detected ten times or more. The rearrangement links TRBV7-2 to TRBJ1-1, with a weak D call TRBD1 (5 bases). Germline V CDR1 and CDR2: SGHTA, FQGNSA. V was trimmed by 3 bases and J by 7 bases, leaving 15 bases between them. This CDR3 has 14 amino acids. Here the CDR3 reads CASSFRDARSEAFF. The CDR3 DNA is TGTGCCAGCAGCTTCCGGGACGCTAGAAGTGAAGCTTTCTTT. The whole variable domain, filled in from reference TRBV7-2 and TRBJ1-1, reads GAGVSQSPSNKVTEKGKDVELRCDPISGHTALYWYRQSLGQGLEFLIYFQGNSAPDKSGLPSDRFSAERTGGSVSTLTIQRTQQEDSAVYLCASSFRDARSEAFFGQGTRLTVV.

There are many counts of this clonotype. The chain uses TRBV5-1 and TRBJ2-7, with 8 bases lining up with TRBD2. Unmatched junction bases numbered 4, after V lost 0 bases and J lost 2 bases. Germline V gene data show CDR1 as SGHRS and CDR2 as YFSETQ. CDR3 size: 15 residues. CDR3 region: CASSLAAGGPYEQYF. CDR3 nucleotides: TGCGCCAGCAGCTTGGCGGCGGGGGGACCCTACGAGCAGTACTTC.

With respect to this clonotype: One base away lies a much larger clone, so this may be a sequencing read error. The chain recombines TRBV6-1 with TRBJ2-2, with D possibly matching TRBD2 (5 bases). The CDR3 spans 18 residues. Germline CDR1 MNHNS, CDR2 SASEGT. CDR3 DNA sequence: TGTGCCAGCAGCATCCCGACTCTACGGGCAGTGAACCCCGGGGAGCCGTTTTTT. Residues: CASSIPTLRAVNPGEPFF.

About this clonotype itself: A read error may be the cause here, since a much bigger clone is one base away. This chain links TRBV5-1 with TRBJ2-7; D might be TRBD1 (6 bases). V lost 0 bases to trimming and J lost 3 bases, with 16 bases between them. Germline V lookup: CDR1 SGHRS, CDR2 YFSETQ. This CDR3 comprises 16 residues. The CDR3 DNA sequence: TGCGCCAGCAGCTTGGCCCCGAATAGGGACATCTACGAGCAGTACTTC. Protein product: CASSLAPNRDIYEQYF.

The rearrangement uses TRBV10-2 and TRBJ2-3; TRBD2 aligns across 7 bases. Per germline, CDR1 WSHSY and CDR2 SAAADI. V dropped 4 bases and J dropped 5; count of bases not matched to a gene: 18. The CDR3 has 18 amino acids. Here the CDR3 reads CASSVGSFFAGEGDTQYF. The DNA for the CDR3 is TGCGCCAGCAGTGTAGGATCTTTCTTCGCGGGAGAAGGAGATACGCAGTATTTT.

The table lists this clonotype with many counts. This chain links TRBV3-1 with TRBJ1-1; 9 nucleotides match TRBD1. Germline CDR1 LGHDT, CDR2 YNNKEL (reference sequence). The V gene end was trimmed by 2 bases and the J gene end by 8 bases; junction bases not matched to a gene: 3. The CDR3 loop spans 13 amino acids. The CDR3 DNA reads as TGTGCCAGCAGCCAATACAGGGGGCTGGAAGCTTTCTTT. Protein sequence: CASSQYRGLEAFF.

The chain combines TRBV28 with TRBJ1-1; 8 bases match TRBD1. Germline lookup yields CDR1 MDHEN and CDR2 SYDVKM. The J segment lost 0 bases and the V segment lost 6 bases, leaving 3 bases of the junction unmatched. This CDR3 has 14 residues. The CDR3 protein is CASRGQVLNTEAFF. The CDR3 bases are TGTGCCAGCAGGGGACAGGTCTTGAACACTGAAGCTTTCTTT. Complete variable domain (other parts from reference TRBV28 and TRBJ1-1): DVKVTQSSRYLVKRTGEKVFLECVQDMDHENMFWYRQDPGLGLRLIYFSYDVKMKEKGDIPEGYSVSREKKERFSLILESASTNQTSMYLCASRGQVLNTEAFFGQGTRLTVV.

Ten or more counts support this clonotype. V usage is TRBV12-3 or TRBV12-4 and J usage is TRBJ1-1; possible D gene TRBD1, 5 bases. V shed 6 bases and J shed 4 bases, with 12 bases lying between them. The CDR3 has 13 residues. The CDR3 region has the DNA TGTGCCAGCAGCCCTGGGGGTCTCACTGAAGCTTTCTTT. Its translation is CASSPGGLTEAFF.